This T cell receptor (beta chain) originates from a study of blood T cells in healthy people across ages. Combining a sample-barcoded 5' primer with a J-beta primer mix, a second PCR ran for 7 to 11 cycles. TCRdb ran MiXCR on the 5' RACE reads and lists one entry per CDR3 protein. The sample consists of 700,000 to 900,000 distinct CDR3 sequences, approximately 53% of them appearing once. As for this clonotype: Its antigen is unknown.

Study results and caveats: In the absence of known donor CMV status, changes in expanded clonotypes were possibly confounded.

The CDR3 runs to 16 residues. Per the germline V gene, CDR1 is MGHRA and CDR2 is YSYEKL. V was cut by 2 bases and J by 14 bases, with 26 bases left in between. The chain recombines TRBV4-1 with TRBJ2-3; D may correspond to TRBD1 or TRBD2 (5 bases each). Sequencing used blood. The source of this sequence is a man older than 75 in good health. The CDR3 reads CASSQPLSGDDRYAYF. CDR3 nucleotide sequence: TGCGCCAGCAGCCAACCGCTGAGCGGCGACGACAGATACGCGTATTTT.